The 28 T cell receptor beta chains below were found in one sample sequenced in a study of blood T cell repertoires in COVID-19. Assay: immunoSEQ multiplex PCR; the TCRdb copy retains only in-frame clones and omits some. The repertoire holds just under 35,000 clones, with approximately 90% as singletons. Sequenced material: peripheral blood. Receptor source: a man aged 60 to 75 with active or convalescent COVID-19.

The chain links TRBV19 to TRBJ2-7, with 7 positions matching TRBD1. The J segment lost 4 bases and the V segment lost 6 bases, leaving 9 bases of the junction unmatched. In germline, CDR1 is LNHDA, CDR2 SQIVND (reference sequence). The CDR3 is 14 residues long. CDR3 protein: CASSPAWDSYEQYF. CDR3 sequence (DNA): TGTGCCAGTAGCCCGGCCTGGGACAGTTACGAGCAGTACTTC.

This clone was seen a handful of times. The chain combines TRBV11-2 with TRBJ2-5, with D maybe TRBD1 (6 bases). CDR1 is SGHAT, CDR2 FQNNGV, per germline. This CDR3 has 15 residues. V dropped 5 bases and J dropped 5 bases, with 18 bases sitting between them. The CDR3 reads CASSDHTGKGETQYF. The DNA for the CDR3 is TGTGCCAGCAGCGACCACACAGGGAAGGGCGAGACCCAGTACTTC.

CDR3 sequence (DNA): TGTGCCAGCAGTTGGAAGCGGGGTAGCACAGATACGCAGTATTTT. The encoded protein is CASSWKRGSTDTQYF. This chain joins TRBV6-6 and TRBJ2-3, with 7 bases that match TRBD2. This CDR3 has 15 residues. With V trimmed by 4 bases and J by 0 bases, 4 bases remained unmatched. Germline V lookup: CDR1 MNHNY, CDR2 SVGAGI (reference sequence).

The rearrangement uses TRBV14 and TRBJ2-2, with 8 bases fitting TRBD2. CDR1 SGHDN and CDR2 FVKESK come from the germline V gene. This CDR3 spans 14 amino acids. Germline trimming cut 6 bases from V and 1 base from J; bases unmatched to any gene: 1. CDR3 loop: CASRSGRNTGELFF. CDR3 sequence (DNA): TGTGCCAGCAGAAGCGGGAGGAACACCGGGGAGCTGTTTTTT. Full variable domain (rest looked up from reference TRBV14 and TRBJ2-2): EAGVTQFPSHSVIEKGQTVTLRCDPISGHDNLYWYRRVMGKEIKFLLHFVKESKQDESGMPNNRFLAERTGGTYSTLKVQPAELEDSGVYFCASRSGRNTGELFFGEGSRLTVL.

V gene TRBV18 combines with J gene TRBJ1-5; 7 positions match TRBD1. Germline CDR1 and CDR2: KGHSH and LQKENI. The V and J ends lost 3 bases and 3 bases, in that order; junction bases with no gene match: 8. The CDR3 is made up of 16 amino acids. CDR3 DNA sequence: TGTGCCAGCTCACCTCCCGGGACAGAGATCAATCAGCCCCAGCATTTT. The encoded protein is CASSPPGTEINQPQHF.

This sequence joins TRBV18 and TRBJ1-2, with D unresolved. Trimming pared 2 bases from V and 2 bases from J, leaving 6 bases between. Germline V gene data show CDR1 as KGHSH and CDR2 as LQKENI. The CDR3 has 13 residues. The CDR3 DNA sequence: TGTGCCAGCTCACCAGGGCAGAACTATGGCTACACCTTC. This encodes CASSPGQNYGYTF.

The rearrangement links TRBV18 to TRBJ1-2; no firm D call. The germline V gene encodes CDR1 KGHSH and CDR2 LQKENI. The CDR3 extends over 14 amino acids. V lost 6 bases to trimming and J lost 1 base, with 12 bases between them. In nucleotides, the CDR3 is TGTGCCAGCTCCCCCAGTCGGGATAACTATGGCTACACCTTC. This sequence encodes CASSPSRDNYGYTF. The entire variable domain, with the rest obtained from reference TRBV18 and TRBJ1-2, is as follows: NAGVMQNPRHLVRRRGQEARLRCSPMKGHSHVYWYRQLPEEGLKFMVYLQKENIIDESGMPKERFSAEFPKEGPSILRIQQVVRGDSAAYFCASSPSRDNYGYTFGSGTRLTVV.

The chain carries TRBV6-5 and TRBJ1-1; possible D gene TRBD1, 6 bases. V lost 5 bases, J lost 1 base, and 11 bases lay in between. CDR3 size: 14 residues. Germline assignment: CDR1 MNHEY and CDR2 SVGAGI. The chain's CDR3 is CASSLRGANTEAFF. The CDR3 DNA is TGTGCCAGCAGTCTACGGGGGGCGAACACTGAAGCTTTCTTT.

The V and J genes are TRBV18 and TRBJ1-2, with D perhaps TRBD1 (5 bases). Trimming cost V 2 bases and J 5 bases, with 9 bases left between them. Germline lookup yields CDR1 KGHSH and CDR2 LQKENI. The CDR3 totals 13 residues. Here the CDR3 reads CASSPATEYGYTF. The CDR3 bases are TGTGCCAGCTCACCAGCGACAGAATATGGCTACACCTTC.

This clone came up once. The V call is TRBV5-1, the J call TRBJ1-2; 9 bases match TRBD1. After removal of 3 bases from V and 4 bases from J, the junction contained 4 bases not matched to a gene. Germline values: CDR1 SGHRS, CDR2 YFSETQ. The CDR3 is 14 residues long. The CDR3 sequence: CASSSGQGSYGYTF. The CDR3, as DNA: TGCGCCAGCAGCTCCGGACAGGGGAGCTATGGCTACACCTTC.

The V call is TRBV21-1, the J call TRBJ2-1; the table's D call, TRBD2, has no DNA check behind it. TRBV21-1 is listed as a pseudogene. The CDR3 extends over 17 amino acids. CDR3 sequence (DNA): TGTGCCAGCAGCACTCCTCCTGGACTAGCGGGAGTGGTTGAGCAGTTCTTC. It specifies CASSTPPGLAGVVEQFF.

In nucleotides, the CDR3 is TGTGCCAGCAGCAAGGAGAGCAATCAGCCCCAGCATTTT. It is translated as CASSKESNQPQHF. The genes are TRBV27 and TRBJ1-5; D unclear. CDR3 length: 13 amino acids. V was trimmed by 6 bases and J by 1 base, leaving 7 bases between them. CDR1 is MNHEY, CDR2 SMNVEV, per germline (reference sequence).

The chain couples TRBV2 to TRBJ2-5, with 9 nucleotides matching TRBD2. J gave up 4 bases and V 6 bases, and 6 bases lay outside the gene matches. The CDR3 totals 14 residues. From germline, CDR1 is SNHLY and CDR2 FYNNEI. For the CDR3, the DNA is TGTGCCAGCAGGCGGGGCGGGAGGGCAGAGACCCAGTACTTC. Translation gives CASRRGGRAETQYF. Full variable domain (remainder filled in from reference TRBV2 and TRBJ2-5): EPEVTQTPSHQVTQMGQEVILRCVPISNHLYFYWYRQILGQKVEFLVSFYNNEISEKSEIFDDQFSVERPDGSNFTLKIRSTKLEDSAMYFCASRRGGRAETQYFGPGTRLLVL.

The V call is TRBV11-2, the J call TRBJ1-1; TRBD1 matches 8 bases. Germline V gene data show CDR1 as SGHAT and CDR2 as FQNNGV. The CDR3 is made up of 14 amino acids. J gave up 3 bases and V 1 base, and 1 base lay outside the gene matches. The CDR3 region is CASSLGQGYTEAFF. The CDR3 DNA is TGTGCCAGCAGCTTAGGACAGGGGTACACTGAAGCTTTCTTT.

The chain recombines TRBV9 with TRBJ2-7; tentative D call: TRBD1 (5 bases). Trimming cost V 0 bases and J 5 bases, with 12 bases left between them. From germline, CDR1 is SGDLS and CDR2 YYNGEE. The CDR3 length is 14 residues. This CDR3 reads CASSVDGRVHEQYF. The CDR3 DNA is TGTGCCAGCAGCGTAGATGGCAGGGTACACGAGCAGTACTTC. Combining the CDR3 with reference TRBV9 and TRBJ2-7 gives the whole variable domain DSGVTQTPKHLITATGQRVTLRCSPRSGDLSVYWYQQSLDQGLQFLIQYYNGEERAKGNILERFSAQQFPDLHSELNLSSLELGDSALYFCASSVDGRVHEQYFGPGTRLTVT.

This chain links TRBV12-3 or TRBV12-4 with TRBJ2-7; the D is unclear. CDR3 length equals 11 residues. With 3 bases removed from V and 3 bases from J, the gap between germline ends came to 3 bases. The CDR3 DNA sequence: TGTGCCAGCAGTTTGTACTACGAGCAGTACTTC. Its protein product is CASSLYYEQYF.

The chain has TRBV30 and TRBJ1-5; no firm D call. V lost 0 bases and J 5 bases, leaving 8 bases between the germline ends. The CDR3 covers 13 residues. CDR1 is GTSNPN, CDR2 SVGIG, per germline (reference sequence). Here the CDR3 DNA reads TGTGCCTGGAGTGTACTTTCTGATCAGCCCCAGCATTTT. Protein sequence: CAWSVLSDQPQHF.

The chain links TRBV6-5 to TRBJ2-1; 8 bases fit TRBD1. Unmatched junction bases numbered 4, after V lost 8 bases and J lost 4 bases. Germline V CDR1 and CDR2: MNHEY, SVGAGI. The length of the CDR3 is 13 residues. CDR3 loop: CASRDRNYNEQFF. The DNA of the CDR3 is TGTGCCAGCCGGGACAGGAATTACAATGAGCAGTTCTTC.

This chain connects TRBV19 to TRBJ1-1; D remains ambiguous. Germline V gene lookup returns CDR1 LNHDA and CDR2 SQIVND (reference sequence). This CDR3 region has 14 residues. V dropped 5 bases and J dropped 2 bases, with 12 bases sitting between them. The chain's CDR3 is CASSVERVNTEAFF. The CDR3 DNA sequence: TGTGCCAGTAGTGTGGAGCGGGTAAACACTGAAGCTTTCTTT. The whole variable domain, remainder taken from reference TRBV19 and TRBJ1-1, is DGGITQSPKYLFRKEGQNVTLSCEQNLNHDAMYWYRQDPGQGLRLIYYSQIVNDFQKGDIAEGYSVSREKKESFPLTVTSAQKNPTAFYLCASSVERVNTEAFFGQGTRLTVV.

The chain joins TRBV19 to TRBJ1-2; unclear D gene. The CDR3 is 14 residues long. CDR1 and CDR2 (germline): LNHDA, SQIVND (reference sequence). Trimming took off 8 bases at V and 1 base at J, with 14 bases between the two ends. The CDR3 spells CASGRGGSNYGYTF. DNA for the CDR3: TGTGCCAGTGGTCGGGGAGGAAGTAACTATGGCTACACCTTC.

V gene TRBV7-8 combines with J gene TRBJ2-1; 13 bases map to TRBD2. CDR3 size: 18 residues. CDR1 SGHVS and CDR2 FQNEAQ come from the germline V gene. With V trimmed by 1 base and J by 0 bases, 3 bases remained unmatched. In DNA form, the CDR3 reads TGTGCCAGCAGCTTAGGACTAGCGGGGGGCCACTCCTACAATGAGCAGTTCTTC. This sequence encodes CASSLGLAGGHSYNEQFF. The full variable domain, with the rest looked up from reference TRBV7-8 and TRBJ2-1, is GAGVSQSPRYKVAKRGQDVALRCDPISGHVSLFWYQQALGQGPEFLTYFQNEAQLDKSGLPSDRFFAERPEGSVSTLKIQRTQQEDSAVYLCASSLGLAGGHSYNEQFFGPGTRLTVL.

The chain links TRBV7-2 to TRBJ1-5, with TRBD1 identical over 7 bases. The CDR3 contains 14 residues. The V gene's germline CDR1 is SGHTA and CDR2 FQGNSA. Trimming took 5 bases from V and 1 from J; bases not matched to a gene: 2. DNA of the CDR3: TGTGCCAGCAGCCAGGACAGGAGCAATCAGCCCCAGCATTTT. Translating it yields CASSQDRSNQPQHF.

The V call is TRBV30, the J call TRBJ1-1, with unresolved D. Trimming removed 3 bases from V and 11 bases from J, with 19 bases in between. The germline CDR1 and CDR2 sequences are GTSNPN and SVGIG (reference sequence). This CDR3 spans 13 amino acids. The CDR3 sequence: CAWRGGLLRRAFF. Here the CDR3 DNA reads TGTGCCTGGAGAGGAGGACTACTAAGAAGGGCTTTCTTT.

The V call is TRBV3-1 (or the pseudogene TRBV3-2), the J call TRBJ1-2; 8 positions agree with TRBD1. The CDR3 has 17 amino acids. The germline CDR1 and CDR2 sequences are LGHDT and YNNKEL (reference sequence). V was clipped by 2 bases and J by 2 bases; unmatched bases: 10. CDR3 region: CASSQLQGAKGNYGYTF. CDR3 DNA: TGTGCCAGCAGCCAACTTCAGGGGGCGAAGGGAAACTATGGCTACACCTTC.

The chain has TRBV7-2 and TRBJ2-5; maybe TRBD1 (5 bases). Germline CDR1 SGHTA, CDR2 FQGNSA. There are 16 residues in the CDR3. Between the trimmed V and J ends, which lost 3 bases and 4 bases, there was a span of 18 bases. The CDR3 coding sequence is TGTGCCAGCAGCTTTTCTCCCCAGGGAAAAGGAGAGACCCAGTACTTC. Its translation is CASSFSPQGKGETQYF.

This chain links TRBV4-1 with TRBJ1-1; D gene uncertain. Germline values: CDR1 MGHRA, CDR2 YSYEKL. The CDR3 loop spans 14 amino acids. V lost 5 bases, J lost 5 bases, and 15 bases lay in between. This chain's CDR3 is CASSSRGDGTEAFF. CDR3 DNA: TGCGCCAGCAGCTCTCGAGGTGACGGTACTGAAGCTTTCTTT.

The chain employs TRBV9 and TRBJ2-3, with D tentatively TRBD1 (6 bases). Trimming cost V 0 bases and J 4 bases, with 9 bases left between them. There are 14 residues in the CDR3. Germline V gene lookup returns CDR1 SGDLS and CDR2 YYNGEE. This CDR3 reads CASSVEGEPDTQYF. In DNA, the CDR3 is TGTGCCAGCAGCGTAGAGGGGGAGCCAGATACGCAGTATTTT.

The chain carries TRBV19 and TRBJ1-5; 7 bases agree with TRBD1. The CDR3 sequence is 14 residues long. Trimming cost V 3 bases and J 7 bases; bases outside gene matches: 6. The germline CDR1 and CDR2 sequences are LNHDA and SQIVND (reference sequence). CDR3 in amino acids: CASSIGQGDQPQHF. The CDR3 DNA is TGTGCCAGTAGTATCGGGCAGGGGGACCAGCCCCAGCATTTT. Together with reference TRBV19 and TRBJ1-5, the CDR3 gives the full variable domain: DGGITQSPKYLFRKEGQNVTLSCEQNLNHDAMYWYRQDPGQGLRLIYYSQIVNDFQKGDIAEGYSVSREKKESFPLTVTSAQKNPTAFYLCASSIGQGDQPQHFGDGTRLSIL.